This T cell receptor beta chain was profiled in a study of T cell responses to AZD1222 COVID-19 vaccine. Notes on the study in general: Reports indicate that nearly half of spike-specific TCRs are directed at unmutated variant regions. After the peak T cell response, and only then, were repertoires sampled. Mostly white British, mostly female donors; authors suggested clonal diversity may be underestimated. With two AZD1222 doses given, Spike-specific TCR breadth and depth both rose.

The table came from immunoSEQ multiplex PCR; TCRdb's copy has only in-frame clones and leaves some out. The data show more than 95,000 clones, 90% to 95% seen once. Germline values: CDR1 SGDLS, CDR2 YYNGEE. Trimming pared 0 bases from V and 8 bases from J, leaving 11 bases between. The CDR3 totals 13 residues. Regarding this clone: Its antigen is not known.

The genes are TRBV9 and TRBJ1-2; D uncertain. This clonotype originated in an adult in good health. Specimen: peripheral blood, collected on day 0 of AZD1222 vaccination. CDR3 bases: TGTGCCAGCAGCGTAGGACGGGCAGACGGCTACACCTTC. Amino acids: CASSVGRADGYTF.